These T cell receptor beta chains were read from a single sample in a study of T cell responses to AZD1222 COVID-19 vaccine. Repertoires were generated with immunoSEQ multiplex PCR, while TCRdb's copy carries only in-frame clones and drops some. This sample carries about 140,000 clones, more than 80% of them seen once, and the ten largest clones take roughly 3.9%. The sequences come from peripheral blood, collected on day 0 of AZD1222 vaccination. Receptors originate from an adult in good health. The CDR3 runs from the conserved cysteine through the conserved F or W. Fields, in order: J gene, CDR3 length, D gene, V gene, clone size, CDR3 protein, CDR3 DNA. The D gene is left open where the match is weak. The size of a clone is reported for some rows only, either as once, few or many, or as a class for expanded clones.

J: TRBJ1-2; length: 13; D: -; V: TRBV2; size: -; CDR3: CASSPADNYGYTF; DNA: TGTGCCAGCAGCCCCGCAGATAACTATGGCTACACCTTC
J: TRBJ2-2; length: 15; D: TRBD1; V: TRBV19; size: -; CDR3: CASSNRGRGTGELFF; DNA: TGTGCCAGTAGTAACAGGGGGCGCGGCACCGGGGAGCTGTTTTTT
J: TRBJ2-5; length: 13; D: TRBD2; V: TRBV6-5; size: -; CDR3: CASHGTSGGTQYF; DNA: TGTGCCAGCCACGGGACTAGCGGGGGGACCCAGTACTTC
J: TRBJ1-4; length: 14; D: TRBD1; V: TRBV5-4; size: -; CDR3: CASSFGTANEKLFF; DNA: TGTGCCAGCAGCTTCGGGACAGCTAATGAAAAACTGTTTTTT
J: TRBJ2-1; length: 15; D: TRBD2; V: TRBV9; size: -; CDR3: CASSVGGTSPNEQFF; DNA: TGTGCCAGCAGCGTAGGCGGGACTAGCCCCAATGAGCAGTTCTTC
J: TRBJ2-1; length: 15; D: -; V: TRBV19; size: few; CDR3: CASKPGPPNRNEQFF; DNA: TGTGCCAGTAAACCGGGACCCCCAAATCGGAATGAGCAGTTCTTC
J: TRBJ1-2; length: 13; D: -; V: TRBV18; size: once; CDR3: CASSPLDRDGYTF; DNA: TGTGCCAGCTCACCATTAGACAGAGATGGCTACACCTTC
J: TRBJ2-6; length: 13; D: -; V: TRBV7-2; size: -; CDR3: CASTWGGANVLTF; DNA: TGTGCCAGCACCTGGGGGGGGGCCAACGTCCTGACTTTC
J: TRBJ1-2; length: 17; D: -; V: TRBV19; size: once; CDR3: CASSIDRIGITLYGYTF; DNA: TGTGCCAGTAGTATAGATCGTATTGGTATAACCCTGTATGGCTACACCTTC
J: TRBJ2-1; length: 16; D: TRBD1; V: TRBV2; size: -; CDR3: CASSEMGQGASGEQFF; DNA: TGTGCCAGCAGTGAAATGGGACAGGGGGCATCGGGTGAGCAGTTCTTC
J: TRBJ1-2; length: 16; D: -; V: TRBV5-1; size: -; CDR3: CASSSGLKPNNYGYTF; DNA: TGCGCCAGCAGCTCAGGACTGAAACCGAATAACTATGGCTACACCTTC
J: TRBJ1-1; length: 13; D: -; V: TRBV5-1; size: few; CDR3: CASSSGQNTEAFF; DNA: TGCGCCAGCAGTTCTGGGCAAAACACTGAAGCTTTCTTT
J: TRBJ1-1; length: 15; D: -; V: TRBV3-1/TRBV3-2; size: -; CDR3: CASSHEGFANTEAFF; DNA: TGTGCCAGCAGCCATGAAGGGTTCGCGAACACTGAAGCTTTCTTT
J: TRBJ2-5; length: 16; D: TRBD2; V: TRBV11-2; size: -; CDR3: CASSLELQGLAETQYF; DNA: TGTGCCAGCAGCTTAGAACTACAGGGACTAGCGGAGACCCAGTACTTC
J: TRBJ2-1; length: 13; D: TRBD2; V: TRBV29-1; size: -; CDR3: CSVRTSGGYEQFF; DNA: TGCAGCGTCCGGACTAGCGGGGGCTATGAGCAGTTCTTC
J: TRBJ2-6; length: 19; D: TRBD1; V: TRBV5-1; size: few; CDR3: CASSLAFGTGYSGANVLTF; DNA: TGCGCCAGCAGCTTGGCTTTTGGGACAGGGTACTCTGGGGCCAACGTCCTGACTTTC
J: TRBJ1-4; length: 15; D: -; V: TRBV11-1; size: -; CDR3: CASSFSASPNEKLFF; DNA: TGTGCCAGCAGCTTTTCTGCCAGTCCTAATGAAAAACTGTTTTTT
J: TRBJ1-5; length: 17; D: TRBD1; V: TRBV27; size: -; CDR3: CASSLFGAQGGNQPQHF; DNA: TGTGCCAGCAGTTTATTTGGGGCCCAGGGGGGCAATCAGCCCCAGCATTTT
J: TRBJ1-1; length: 13; D: -; V: TRBV5-4; size: -; CDR3: CASSLREGTEAFF; DNA: TGTGCCAGCAGCTTGAGGGAGGGGACTGAAGCTTTCTTT
J: TRBJ2-3; length: 16; D: TRBD2; V: TRBV7-9; size: -; CDR3: CASSLMSGTKVDTQYF; DNA: TGTGCCAGCAGTCTTATGTCCGGGACTAAAGTTGATACGCAGTATTTT
J: TRBJ1-3; length: 12; D: -; V: TRBV3-1/TRBV3-2; size: few; CDR3: CASSGAGNTIYF; DNA: TGTGCCAGCTCAGGGGCTGGAAACACCATATATTTT
J: TRBJ1-1; length: 13; D: -; V: TRBV30; size: -; CDR3: CAWSKSEDTEAFF; DNA: TGTGCCTGGAGTAAGAGTGAGGACACTGAAGCTTTCTTT
J: TRBJ2-2; length: 16; D: -; V: TRBV24-1; size: -; CDR3: CATSGMSGQYTGELFF; DNA: TGTGCCACCAGTGGTATGTCAGGGCAGTACACCGGGGAGCTGTTTTTT
J: TRBJ1-2; length: 14; D: TRBD1; V: TRBV5-5; size: -; CDR3: CASRSGTGDYGYTF; DNA: TGTGCCAGCAGGTCCGGGACAGGGGACTATGGCTACACCTTC
J: TRBJ1-2; length: 13; D: -; V: TRBV30; size: -; CDR3: CAWSVRGSYGYTF; DNA: TGTGCCTGGAGTGTAAGGGGGAGCTATGGCTACACCTTC
J: TRBJ1-4; length: 17; D: TRBD1; V: TRBV28; size: few; CDR3: CASSPGTGARGSEKLFF; DNA: TGTGCCAGCAGTCCTGGGACAGGGGCCCGGGGCAGTGAAAAACTGTTTTTT
J: TRBJ1-5; length: 13; D: TRBD1; V: TRBV7-9; size: -; CDR3: CASSGQGNQPQHF; DNA: TGTGCCAGCAGCGGACAGGGGAACCAGCCCCAGCATTTT
J: TRBJ1-5; length: 14; D: -; V: TRBV30; size: -; CDR3: CAGGTAHSNQPQHF; DNA: TGTGCGGGTGGAACGGCTCATAGCAATCAGCCCCAGCATTTT
J: TRBJ2-1; length: 16; D: TRBD2; V: TRBV5-1; size: once; CDR3: CASSLTSGATYNEQFF; DNA: TGCGCCAGCAGCTTGACTAGCGGGGCCACCTACAATGAGCAGTTCTTC
J: TRBJ1-1; length: 15; D: -; V: TRBV11-2; size: -; CDR3: CASSPGGHLNTEAFF; DNA: TGTGCCAGCAGCCCCGGCGGACACCTGAACACTGAAGCTTTCTTT
J: TRBJ1-6; length: 14; D: -; V: TRBV3-1/TRBV3-2; size: -; CDR3: CASRQGYYNSPLHF; DNA: TGTGCCAGCAGACAGGGTTACTATAATTCACCCCTCCACTTT
J: TRBJ1-1; length: 13; D: -; V: TRBV28; size: -; CDR3: CASKGQLNTEAFF; DNA: TGTGCCAGCAAGGGACAATTGAACACTGAAGCTTTCTTT
J: TRBJ2-7; length: 13; D: -; V: TRBV6-4; size: -; CDR3: CASSDRGSYEQYF; DNA: TGTGCCAGCAGTGACCGGGGGAGCTACGAGCAGTACTTC
J: TRBJ2-2; length: 14; D: -; V: TRBV24-1; size: -; CDR3: CATTAPGNTGELFF; DNA: TGTGCCACCACAGCGCCCGGGAACACCGGGGAGCTGTTTTTT
J: TRBJ1-5; length: 17; D: -; V: TRBV28; size: -; CDR3: CASSLTSGGANNQPQHF; DNA: TGTGCCAGCAGCCTCACTTCCGGGGGAGCGAACAATCAGCCCCAGCATTTT
J: TRBJ1-1; length: 15; D: -; V: TRBV5-1; size: -; CDR3: CASSLIVTGKTEAFF; DNA: TGCGCCAGCAGCTTGATAGTCACAGGGAAAACTGAAGCTTTCTTT
J: TRBJ1-3; length: 16; D: -; V: TRBV28; size: -; CDR3: CASRPSGGQPGNTIYF; DNA: TGTGCCAGCAGACCTAGCGGGGGGCAACCTGGAAACACCATATATTTT
J: TRBJ2-7; length: 14; D: -; V: TRBV28; size: -; CDR3: CASIGAQGSYEQYF; DNA: TGTGCCAGCATCGGGGCGCAGGGTTCCTACGAGCAGTACTTC
J: TRBJ1-2; length: 16; D: -; V: TRBV19; size: -; CDR3: CASSEALGGTRNGYTF; DNA: TGTGCCAGTAGTGAGGCCTTAGGAGGGACAAGGAACGGCTACACCTTC
J: TRBJ1-1; length: 13; D: -; V: TRBV27; size: -; CDR3: CASSTTGRTEAFF; DNA: TGTGCCAGCAGTACAACAGGTCGCACTGAAGCTTTCTTT
J: TRBJ2-5; length: 17; D: -; V: TRBV5-1; size: -; CDR3: CASSLGGGVGYQETQYF; DNA: TGCGCCAGCAGCTTGGGAGGGGGAGTCGGGTACCAAGAGACCCAGTACTTC
J: TRBJ1-2; length: 13; D: -; V: TRBV29-1; size: once; CDR3: CSVQIDGDYGYTF; DNA: TGCAGCGTTCAAATCGACGGTGACTATGGCTACACCTTC
J: TRBJ1-6; length: 14; D: TRBD1; V: TRBV30; size: -; CDR3: CAWSNGQGNSPLHF; DNA: TGTGCCTGGAGTAATGGACAGGGTAATTCACCCCTCCACTTT
J: TRBJ1-2; length: 15; D: -; V: TRBV28; size: -; CDR3: CASSPTGIFGYGYTF; DNA: TGTGCCAGCAGTCCAACAGGGATCTTTGGCTATGGCTACACCTTC
J: TRBJ1-5; length: 15; D: -; V: TRBV5-6; size: -; CDR3: CASSRGEGSNQPQHF; DNA: TGTGCCAGCAGTCGGGGTGAGGGAAGCAATCAGCCCCAGCATTTT
J: TRBJ2-7; length: 14; D: -; V: TRBV12-2; size: -; CDR3: CASQKRGAAYEQYF; DNA: TGTGCAAGTCAAAAAAGGGGGGCCGCCTACGAGCAGTACTTC
J: TRBJ1-6; length: 11; D: -; V: TRBV5-6; size: -; CDR3: CASSSNSPLHF; DNA: TGTGCCAGCAGCTCTAATTCACCCCTCCACTTT
J: TRBJ1-2; length: 14; D: -; V: TRBV7-9; size: few; CDR3: CASSLDVSGEGYTF; DNA: TGTGCCAGCAGCTTAGATGTCTCGGGGGAGGGCTACACCTTC
J: TRBJ2-5; length: 13; D: -; V: TRBV27; size: -; CDR3: CASRDILLQTQYF; DNA: TGTGCCAGCAGGGACATTCTCCTCCAGACCCAGTACTTC
J: TRBJ1-1; length: 14; D: -; V: TRBV7-3; size: few; CDR3: CASSLYGGATEAFF; DNA: TGTGCCAGCAGCTTATATGGAGGGGCCACTGAAGCTTTCTTT
J: TRBJ1-1; length: 16; D: -; V: TRBV7-9; size: once; CDR3: CASSRTVFLMNTEAFF; DNA: TGTGCCAGCAGCAGGACAGTTTTCCTGATGAACACTGAAGCTTTCTTT
J: TRBJ1-6; length: 16; D: -; V: TRBV7-9; size: -; CDR3: CASSSPGGEKNSPLHF; DNA: TGTGCCAGCAGCTCCCCCGGGGGAGAGAAGAATTCACCCCTCCACTTT
J: TRBJ2-3; length: 14; D: -; V: TRBV9; size: -; CDR3: CASSVTDRTDTQYF; DNA: TGTGCCAGCAGCGTAACCGATCGCACAGATACGCAGTATTTT